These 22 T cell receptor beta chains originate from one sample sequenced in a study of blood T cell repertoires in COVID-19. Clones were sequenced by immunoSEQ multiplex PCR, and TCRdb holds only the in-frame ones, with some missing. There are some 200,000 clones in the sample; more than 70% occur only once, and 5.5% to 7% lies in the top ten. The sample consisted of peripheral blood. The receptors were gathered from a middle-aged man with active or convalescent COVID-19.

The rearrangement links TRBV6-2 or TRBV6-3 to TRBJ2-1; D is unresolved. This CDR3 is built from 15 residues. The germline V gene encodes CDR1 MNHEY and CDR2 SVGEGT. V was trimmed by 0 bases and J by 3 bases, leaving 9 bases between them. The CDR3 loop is CASSYSSPGYNEQFF. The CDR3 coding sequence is TGTGCCAGCAGTTACTCGAGCCCAGGCTACAATGAGCAGTTCTTC.

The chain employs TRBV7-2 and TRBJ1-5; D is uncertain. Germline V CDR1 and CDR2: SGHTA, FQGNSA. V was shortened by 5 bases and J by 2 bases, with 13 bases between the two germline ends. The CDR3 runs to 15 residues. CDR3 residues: CASSLGLSGNQPQHF. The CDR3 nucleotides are TGTGCCAGCAGCCTAGGTCTAAGTGGCAATCAGCCCCAGCATTTT.

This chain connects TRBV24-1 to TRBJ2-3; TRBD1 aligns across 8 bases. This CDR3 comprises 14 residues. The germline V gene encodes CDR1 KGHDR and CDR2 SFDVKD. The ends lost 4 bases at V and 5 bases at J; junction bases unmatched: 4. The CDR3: CATSDGQGLDTQYF. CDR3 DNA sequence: TGTGCCACCAGTGACGGACAGGGTTTAGATACGCAGTATTTT.

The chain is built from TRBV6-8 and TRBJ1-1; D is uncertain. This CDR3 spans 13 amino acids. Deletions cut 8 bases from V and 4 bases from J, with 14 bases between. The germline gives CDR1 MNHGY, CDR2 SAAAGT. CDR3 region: CASLIRRGTEAFF. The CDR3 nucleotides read TGTGCCAGCCTGATACGAAGAGGCACTGAAGCTTTCTTT.

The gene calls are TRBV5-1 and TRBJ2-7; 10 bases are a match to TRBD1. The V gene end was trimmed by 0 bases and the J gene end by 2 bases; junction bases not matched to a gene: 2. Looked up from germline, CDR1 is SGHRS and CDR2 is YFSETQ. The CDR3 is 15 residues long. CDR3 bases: TGCGCCAGCAGCTTGGGTGGACAGGGGGCCTACGAGCAGTACTTC. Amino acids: CASSLGGQGAYEQYF.

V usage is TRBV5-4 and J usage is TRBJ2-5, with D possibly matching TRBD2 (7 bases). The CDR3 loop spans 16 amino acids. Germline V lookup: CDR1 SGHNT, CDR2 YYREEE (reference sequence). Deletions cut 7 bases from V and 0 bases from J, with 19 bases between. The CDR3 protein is CASPGASGLDQETQYF. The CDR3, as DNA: TGTGCCAGCCCGGGGGCTAGCGGCCTTGACCAAGAGACCCAGTACTTC.

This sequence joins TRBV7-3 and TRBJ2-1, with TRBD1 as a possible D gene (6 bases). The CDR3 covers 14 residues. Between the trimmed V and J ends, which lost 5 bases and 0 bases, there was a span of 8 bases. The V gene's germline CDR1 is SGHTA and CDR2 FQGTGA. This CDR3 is CASSGGSSYNEQFF. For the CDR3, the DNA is TGTGCCAGCAGCGGGGGCAGCTCCTACAATGAGCAGTTCTTC. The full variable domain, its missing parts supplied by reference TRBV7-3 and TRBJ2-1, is GAGVSQTPSNKVTEKGKYVELRCDPISGHTALYWYRQSLGQGPEFLIYFQGTGAADDSGLPNDRFFAVRPEGSVSTLKIQRTERGDSAVYLCASSGGSSYNEQFFGPGTRLTVL.

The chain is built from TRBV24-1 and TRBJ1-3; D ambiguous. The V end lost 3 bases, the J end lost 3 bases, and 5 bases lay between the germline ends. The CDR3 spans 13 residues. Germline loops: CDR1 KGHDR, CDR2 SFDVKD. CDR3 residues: CATSDGSGNTIYF. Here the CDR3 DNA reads TGTGCCACCAGTGATGGGAGTGGAAACACCATATATTTT.

The CDR3 DNA follows: TGTGCCAGCTCACCACGGGGACTAGGGTCGGATACGCAGTATTTT. Protein product: CASSPRGLGSDTQYF. J is TRBJ2-3 and V is TRBV18; 8 positions match TRBD2. Trimming removed 1 base from V and 6 bases from J; junction bases left unmatched: 6. Germline V gene sequence: CDR1 KGHSH, CDR2 LQKENI. This CDR3 contains 15 residues.

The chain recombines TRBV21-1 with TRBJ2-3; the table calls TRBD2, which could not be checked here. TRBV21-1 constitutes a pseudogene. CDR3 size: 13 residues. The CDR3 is CASSKGVTDTQYF. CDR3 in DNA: TGTGCCAGCAGCAAGGGAGTCACAGATACGCAGTATTTT.

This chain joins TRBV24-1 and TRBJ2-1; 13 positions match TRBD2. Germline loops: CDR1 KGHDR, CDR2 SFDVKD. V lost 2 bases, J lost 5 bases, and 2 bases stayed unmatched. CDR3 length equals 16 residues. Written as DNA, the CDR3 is TGTGCCACCAGTGATTGGACTAGCGGGAGAAACAATGAGCAGTTCTTC. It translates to CATSDWTSGRNNEQFF.

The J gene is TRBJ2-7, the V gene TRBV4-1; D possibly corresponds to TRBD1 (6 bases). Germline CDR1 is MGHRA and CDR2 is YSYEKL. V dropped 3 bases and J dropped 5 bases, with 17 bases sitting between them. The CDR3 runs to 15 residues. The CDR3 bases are TGCGCCAGCAGCCATGAGGGGGACCCCCTTGACGAGCAGTACTTC. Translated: CASSHEGDPLDEQYF.

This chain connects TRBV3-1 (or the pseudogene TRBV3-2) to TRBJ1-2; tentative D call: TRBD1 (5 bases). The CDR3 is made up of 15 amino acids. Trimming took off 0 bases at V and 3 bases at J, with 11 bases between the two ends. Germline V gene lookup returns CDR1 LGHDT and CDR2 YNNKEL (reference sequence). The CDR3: CASSQEWRGDYGYTF. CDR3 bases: TGTGCCAGCAGCCAAGAGTGGAGGGGTGACTATGGCTACACCTTC.

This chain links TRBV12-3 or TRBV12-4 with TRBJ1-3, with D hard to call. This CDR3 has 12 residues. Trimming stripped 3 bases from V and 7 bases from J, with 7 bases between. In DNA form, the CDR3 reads TGTGCCAGCAGTTTTTATCGGAACACCATATATTTT. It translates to CASSFYRNTIYF.

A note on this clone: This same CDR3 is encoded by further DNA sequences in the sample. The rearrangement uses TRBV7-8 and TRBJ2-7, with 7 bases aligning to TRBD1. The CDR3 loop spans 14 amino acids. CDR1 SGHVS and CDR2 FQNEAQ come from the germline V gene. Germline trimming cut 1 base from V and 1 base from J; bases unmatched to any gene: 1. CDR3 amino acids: CASSLVQGSYEQYF. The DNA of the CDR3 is TGTGCCAGCAGCTTAGTACAGGGGTCCTACGAGCAGTACTTC.

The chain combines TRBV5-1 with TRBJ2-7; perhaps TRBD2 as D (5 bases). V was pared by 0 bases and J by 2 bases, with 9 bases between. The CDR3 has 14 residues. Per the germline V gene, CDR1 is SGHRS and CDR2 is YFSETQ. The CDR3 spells CASSLVPGTYEQYF. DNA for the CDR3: TGCGCCAGCAGCTTGGTTCCGGGGACCTACGAGCAGTACTTC.

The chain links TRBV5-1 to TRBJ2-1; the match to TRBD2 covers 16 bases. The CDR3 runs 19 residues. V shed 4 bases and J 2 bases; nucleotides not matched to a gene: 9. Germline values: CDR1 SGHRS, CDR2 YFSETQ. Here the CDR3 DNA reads TGCGCCAGCAGCACAAGGCCCGGGACTAGCGGGGGGGCCTACAATGAGCAGTTCTTC. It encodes CASSTRPGTSGGAYNEQFF.

The CDR3 sequence: CASSRGATNEKLFF. The CDR3 DNA sequence: TGTGCCAGCTCACGGGGCGCAACTAATGAAAAACTGTTTTTT. J is TRBJ1-4 and V is TRBV18; TRBD1 is a possible D gene (5 bases). Germline loops: CDR1 KGHSH, CDR2 LQKENI. Trimming left V 4 bases short and J 0 bases short, with 6 bases between. This CDR3 comprises 14 residues.

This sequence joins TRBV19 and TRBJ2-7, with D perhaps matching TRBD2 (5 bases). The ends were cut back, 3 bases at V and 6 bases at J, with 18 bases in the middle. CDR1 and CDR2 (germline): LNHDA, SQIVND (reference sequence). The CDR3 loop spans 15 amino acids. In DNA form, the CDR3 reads TGTGCCAGTAGTATGAGGGCCCCTGCGCCCCGCGAGCAGTACTTC. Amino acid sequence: CASSMRAPAPREQYF. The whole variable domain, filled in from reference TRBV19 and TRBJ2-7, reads DGGITQSPKYLFRKEGQNVTLSCEQNLNHDAMYWYRQDPGQGLRLIYYSQIVNDFQKGDIAEGYSVSREKKESFPLTVTSAQKNPTAFYLCASSMRAPAPREQYFGPGTRLTVT.

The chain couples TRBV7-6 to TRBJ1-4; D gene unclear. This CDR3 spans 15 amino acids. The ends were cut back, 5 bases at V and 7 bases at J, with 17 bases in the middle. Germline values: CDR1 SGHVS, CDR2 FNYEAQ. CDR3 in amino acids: CASSLPAGEGEKLFF. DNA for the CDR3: TGTGCCAGCAGCCTCCCGGCAGGAGAGGGTGAAAAACTGTTTTTT.

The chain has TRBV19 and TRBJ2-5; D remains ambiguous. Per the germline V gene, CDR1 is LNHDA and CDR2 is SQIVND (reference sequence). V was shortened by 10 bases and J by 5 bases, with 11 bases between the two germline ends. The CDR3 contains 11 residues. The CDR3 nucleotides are TGTGCCACTAAGAACGGGGAGACCCAGTACTTC. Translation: CATKNGETQYF.

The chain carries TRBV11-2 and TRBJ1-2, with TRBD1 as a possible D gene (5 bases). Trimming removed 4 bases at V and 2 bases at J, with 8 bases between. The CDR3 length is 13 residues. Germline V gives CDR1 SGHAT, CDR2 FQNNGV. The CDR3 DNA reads TGTGCCAGCAGCTCAGGACACAACTATGGCTACACCTTC. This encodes CASSSGHNYGYTF.